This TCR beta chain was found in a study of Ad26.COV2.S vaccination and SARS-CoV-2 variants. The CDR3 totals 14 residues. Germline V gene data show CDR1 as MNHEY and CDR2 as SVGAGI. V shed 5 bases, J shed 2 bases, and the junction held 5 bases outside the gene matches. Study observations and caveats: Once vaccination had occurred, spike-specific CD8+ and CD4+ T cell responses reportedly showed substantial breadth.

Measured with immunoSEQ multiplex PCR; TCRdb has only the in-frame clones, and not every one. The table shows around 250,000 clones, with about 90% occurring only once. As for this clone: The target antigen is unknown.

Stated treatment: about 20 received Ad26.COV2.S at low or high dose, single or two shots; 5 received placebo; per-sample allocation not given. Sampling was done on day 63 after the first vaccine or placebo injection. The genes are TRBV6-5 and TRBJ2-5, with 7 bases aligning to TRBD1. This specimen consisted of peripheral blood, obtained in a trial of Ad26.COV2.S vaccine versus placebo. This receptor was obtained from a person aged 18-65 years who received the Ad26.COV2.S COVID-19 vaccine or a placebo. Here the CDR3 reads CASSTPGQQETQYF. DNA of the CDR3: TGTGCCAGCAGTACCCCGGGACAGCAAGAGACCCAGTACTTC.